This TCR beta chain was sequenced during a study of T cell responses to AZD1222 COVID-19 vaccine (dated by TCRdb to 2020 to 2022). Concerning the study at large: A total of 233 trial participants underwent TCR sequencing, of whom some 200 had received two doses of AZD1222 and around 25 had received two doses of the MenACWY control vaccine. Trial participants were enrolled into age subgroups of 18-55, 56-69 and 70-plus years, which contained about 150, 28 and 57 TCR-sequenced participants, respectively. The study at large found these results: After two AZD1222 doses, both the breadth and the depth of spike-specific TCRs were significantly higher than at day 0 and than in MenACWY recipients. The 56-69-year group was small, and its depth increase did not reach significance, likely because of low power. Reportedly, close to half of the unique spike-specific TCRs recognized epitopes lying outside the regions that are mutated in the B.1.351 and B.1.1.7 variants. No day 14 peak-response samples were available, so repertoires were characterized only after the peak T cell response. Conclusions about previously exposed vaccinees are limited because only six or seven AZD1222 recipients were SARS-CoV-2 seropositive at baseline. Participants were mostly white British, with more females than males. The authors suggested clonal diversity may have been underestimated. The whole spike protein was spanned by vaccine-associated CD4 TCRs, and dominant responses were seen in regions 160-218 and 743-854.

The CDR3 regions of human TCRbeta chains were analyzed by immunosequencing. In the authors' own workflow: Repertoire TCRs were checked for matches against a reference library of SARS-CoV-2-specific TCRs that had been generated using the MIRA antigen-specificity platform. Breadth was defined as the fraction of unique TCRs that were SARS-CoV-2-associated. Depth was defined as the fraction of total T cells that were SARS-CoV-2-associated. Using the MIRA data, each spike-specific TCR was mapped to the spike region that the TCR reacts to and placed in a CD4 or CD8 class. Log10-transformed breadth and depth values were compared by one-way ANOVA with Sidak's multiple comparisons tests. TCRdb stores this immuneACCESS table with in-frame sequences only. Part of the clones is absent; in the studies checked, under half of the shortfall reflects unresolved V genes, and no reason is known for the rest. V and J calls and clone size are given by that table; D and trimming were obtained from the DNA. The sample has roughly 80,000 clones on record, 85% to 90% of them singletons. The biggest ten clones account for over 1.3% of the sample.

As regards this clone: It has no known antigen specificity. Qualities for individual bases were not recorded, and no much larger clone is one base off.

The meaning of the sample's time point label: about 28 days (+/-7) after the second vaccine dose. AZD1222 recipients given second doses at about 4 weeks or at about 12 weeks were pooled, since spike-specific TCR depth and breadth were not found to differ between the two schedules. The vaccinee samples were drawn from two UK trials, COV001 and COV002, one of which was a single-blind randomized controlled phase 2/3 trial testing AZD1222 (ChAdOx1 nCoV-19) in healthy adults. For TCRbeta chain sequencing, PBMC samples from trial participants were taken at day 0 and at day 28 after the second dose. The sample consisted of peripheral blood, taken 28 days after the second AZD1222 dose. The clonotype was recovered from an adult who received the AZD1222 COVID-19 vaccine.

The DNA sequence is as follows: TGTGCCAGCAGCTTACCAGCAGGTCGGGAAAGGGAAAAACTGTTTTTT. Translation gives CASSLPAGREREKLFF. The chain employs TRBV7-9 and TRBJ1-4, with the D gene not clear enough to name. Reading from cysteine to phenylalanine, the CDR3 counts 16 amino acids. This entry keeps only the CDR3 DNA: 48 bases, framed from base 1. CDR1 SEHNR and CDR2 FQNEAQ were looked up in the germline V gene (reference sequence). V is cut by 2 bases and J by 8 bases, and the space between the germline ends is 18 bases.